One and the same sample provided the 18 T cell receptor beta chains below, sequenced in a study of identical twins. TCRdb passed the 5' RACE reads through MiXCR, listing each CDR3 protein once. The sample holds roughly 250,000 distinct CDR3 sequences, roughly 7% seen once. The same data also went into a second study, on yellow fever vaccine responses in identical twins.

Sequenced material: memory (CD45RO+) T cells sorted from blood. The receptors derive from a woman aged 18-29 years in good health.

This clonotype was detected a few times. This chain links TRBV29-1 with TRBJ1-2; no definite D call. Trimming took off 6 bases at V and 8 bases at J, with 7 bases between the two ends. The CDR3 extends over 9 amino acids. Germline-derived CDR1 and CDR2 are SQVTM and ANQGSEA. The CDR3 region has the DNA TGCAGCGTATCAGCCGGCTACACCTTC. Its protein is CSVSAGYTF.

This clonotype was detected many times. CDR3 sequence reads: CASSPGAYQPQHF. The CDR3, as DNA: TGTGCCAGCAGCCCCGGGGCGTATCAGCCCCAGCATTTT. V is TRBV7-9 and J is TRBJ1-5; the D gene is possibly TRBD1 (5 bases). The germline V gene encodes CDR1 SEHNR and CDR2 FQNEAQ (reference sequence). The CDR3 consists of 13 residues. Trimming removed 5 bases from V and 5 bases from J, with 10 bases in between.

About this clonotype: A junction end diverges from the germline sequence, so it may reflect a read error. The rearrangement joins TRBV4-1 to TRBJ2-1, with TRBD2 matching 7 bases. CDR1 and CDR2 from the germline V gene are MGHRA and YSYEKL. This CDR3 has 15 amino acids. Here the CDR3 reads CDSSQERLAVDEQFF. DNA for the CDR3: TGCGACAGCAGCCAAGAACGACTAGCTGTCGATGAGCAGTTCTTC.

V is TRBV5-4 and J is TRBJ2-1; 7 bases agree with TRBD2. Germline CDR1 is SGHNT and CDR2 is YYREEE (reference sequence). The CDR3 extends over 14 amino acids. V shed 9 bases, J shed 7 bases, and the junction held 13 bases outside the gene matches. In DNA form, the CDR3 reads TGTGCCACCGCCCTAGCGGTAATAGGAAATGAGCAGTTCTTC. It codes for CATALAVIGNEQFF.

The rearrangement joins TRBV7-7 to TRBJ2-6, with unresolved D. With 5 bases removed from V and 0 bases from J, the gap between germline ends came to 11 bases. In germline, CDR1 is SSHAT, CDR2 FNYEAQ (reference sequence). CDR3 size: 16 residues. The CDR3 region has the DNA TGTGCCAGCAGCCCCGGACGGTACTCTGGGGCCAACGTCCTGACTTTC. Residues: CASSPGRYSGANVLTF.

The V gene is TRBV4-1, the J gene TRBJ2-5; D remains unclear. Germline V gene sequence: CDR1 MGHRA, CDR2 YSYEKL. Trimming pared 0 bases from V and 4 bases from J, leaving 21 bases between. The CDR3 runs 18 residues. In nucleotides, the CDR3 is TGCGCCAGCAGCCAAGAGGCGAGTGCGAATTTGTTGGGAGAGACCCAGTACTTC. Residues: CASSQEASANLLGETQYF.

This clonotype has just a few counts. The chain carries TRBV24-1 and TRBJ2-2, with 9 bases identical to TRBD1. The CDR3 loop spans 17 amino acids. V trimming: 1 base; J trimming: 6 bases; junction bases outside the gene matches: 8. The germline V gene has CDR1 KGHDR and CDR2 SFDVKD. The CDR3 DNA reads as TGTGCCACCAGTGATTTACGGGGACAGGGCATAGCCGGGGAGCTGTTTTTT. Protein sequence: CATSDLRGQGIAGELFF.

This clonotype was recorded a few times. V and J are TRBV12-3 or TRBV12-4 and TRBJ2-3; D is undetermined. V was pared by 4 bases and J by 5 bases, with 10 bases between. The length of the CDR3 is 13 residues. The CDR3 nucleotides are TGTGCCAGCAGTTATCTCTACGGAGATACGCAGTATTTT. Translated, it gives CASSYLYGDTQYF.

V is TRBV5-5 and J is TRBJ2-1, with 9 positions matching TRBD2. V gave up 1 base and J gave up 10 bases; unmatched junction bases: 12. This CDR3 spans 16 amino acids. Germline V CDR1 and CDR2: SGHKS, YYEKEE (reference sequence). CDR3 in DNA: TGTGCCAGCAGCTTGCGCGTTAGCGGGGGCTTTGGAGAGCAGTTCTTC. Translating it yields CASSLRVSGGFGEQFF.

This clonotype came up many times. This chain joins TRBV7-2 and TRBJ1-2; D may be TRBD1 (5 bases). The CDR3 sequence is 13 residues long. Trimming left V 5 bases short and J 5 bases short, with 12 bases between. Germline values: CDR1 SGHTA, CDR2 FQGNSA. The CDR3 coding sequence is TGTGCCAGCAGCCCGGGACTGGATTATGGCTACACCTTC. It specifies CASSPGLDYGYTF.

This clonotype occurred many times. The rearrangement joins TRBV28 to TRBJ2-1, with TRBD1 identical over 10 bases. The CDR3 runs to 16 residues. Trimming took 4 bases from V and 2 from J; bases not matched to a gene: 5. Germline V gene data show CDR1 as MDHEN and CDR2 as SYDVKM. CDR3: CASSYPGTGAYNEQFF. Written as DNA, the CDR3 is TGTGCCAGCAGTTATCCCGGGACAGGGGCCTACAATGAGCAGTTCTTC. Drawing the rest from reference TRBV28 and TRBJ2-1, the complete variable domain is DVKVTQSSRYLVKRTGEKVFLECVQDMDHENMFWYRQDPGLGLRLIYFSYDVKMKEKGDIPEGYSVSREKKERFSLILESASTNQTSMYLCASSYPGTGAYNEQFFGPGTRLTVL.

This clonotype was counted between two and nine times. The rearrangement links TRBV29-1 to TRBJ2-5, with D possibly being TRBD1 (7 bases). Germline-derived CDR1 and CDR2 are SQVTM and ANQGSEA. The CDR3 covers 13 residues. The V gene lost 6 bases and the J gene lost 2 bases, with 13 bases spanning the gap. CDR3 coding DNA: TGCAGCGTGTTCAGGGGGGCACAAGAGACCCAGTACTTC. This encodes CSVFRGAQETQYF.

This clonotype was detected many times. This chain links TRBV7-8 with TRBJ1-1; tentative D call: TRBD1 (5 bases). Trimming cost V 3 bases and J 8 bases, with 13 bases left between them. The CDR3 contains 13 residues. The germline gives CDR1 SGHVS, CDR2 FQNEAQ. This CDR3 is CASSFGWGREAFF. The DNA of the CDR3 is TGTGCCAGCAGCTTCGGATGGGGGAGAGAAGCTTTCTTT.

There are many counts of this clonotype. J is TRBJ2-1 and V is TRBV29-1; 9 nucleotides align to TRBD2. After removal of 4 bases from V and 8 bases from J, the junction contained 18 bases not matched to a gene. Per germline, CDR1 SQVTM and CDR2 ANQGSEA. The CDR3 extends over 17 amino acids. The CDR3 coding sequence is TGCAGCGTTGGCATGAGGGGTGCTAGCGGGATGGGGGATGAGCAGTTCTTC. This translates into CSVGMRGASGMGDEQFF.

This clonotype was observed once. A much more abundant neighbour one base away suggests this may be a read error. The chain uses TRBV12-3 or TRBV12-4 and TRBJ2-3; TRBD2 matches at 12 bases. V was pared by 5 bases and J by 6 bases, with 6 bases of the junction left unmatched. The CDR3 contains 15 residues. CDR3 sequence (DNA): TGTGCCAGCAGTCACACTAGCGGGAGGATCGATACGCAGTATTTT. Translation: CASSHTSGRIDTQYF.

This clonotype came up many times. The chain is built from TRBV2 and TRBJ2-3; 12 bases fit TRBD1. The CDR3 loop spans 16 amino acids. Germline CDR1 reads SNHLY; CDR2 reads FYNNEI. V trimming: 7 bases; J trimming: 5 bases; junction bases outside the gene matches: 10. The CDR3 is CASMGYGTGGKDTQYF. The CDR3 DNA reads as TGTGCCAGCATGGGTTATGGGACAGGGGGCAAAGATACGCAGTATTTT.

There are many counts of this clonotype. CDR3 amino acids: CASSYSGSYTF. As DNA, the CDR3 is TGTGCCAGCAGTTACTCGGGCAGCTACACCTTC. The chain uses TRBV6-5 and TRBJ1-2; no reliable D call. Germline V gives CDR1 MNHEY, CDR2 SVGAGI. V was cut by 0 bases and J by 9 bases, with 5 bases left in between. CDR3 size: 11 residues.

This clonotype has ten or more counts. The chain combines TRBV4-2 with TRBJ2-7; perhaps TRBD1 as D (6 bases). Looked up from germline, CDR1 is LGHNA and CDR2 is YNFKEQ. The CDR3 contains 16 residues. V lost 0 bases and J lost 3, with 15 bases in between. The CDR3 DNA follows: TGTGCCAGCAGCCAAGATTCCGGGACACCGGTCTACGAGCAGTACTTC. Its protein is CASSQDSGTPVYEQYF.